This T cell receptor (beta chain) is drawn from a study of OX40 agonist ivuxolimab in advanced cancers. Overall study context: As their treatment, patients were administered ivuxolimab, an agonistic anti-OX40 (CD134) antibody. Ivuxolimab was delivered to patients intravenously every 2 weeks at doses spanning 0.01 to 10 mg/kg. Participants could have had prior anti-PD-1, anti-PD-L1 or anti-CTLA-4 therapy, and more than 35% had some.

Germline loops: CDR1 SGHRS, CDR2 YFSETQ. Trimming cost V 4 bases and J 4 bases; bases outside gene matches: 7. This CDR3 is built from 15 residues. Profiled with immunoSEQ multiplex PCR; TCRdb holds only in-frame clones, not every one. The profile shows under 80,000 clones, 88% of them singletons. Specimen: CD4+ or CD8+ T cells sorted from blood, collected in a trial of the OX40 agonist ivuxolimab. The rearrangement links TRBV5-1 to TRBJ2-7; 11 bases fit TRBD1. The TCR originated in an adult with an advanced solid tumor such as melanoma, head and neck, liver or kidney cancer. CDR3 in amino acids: CASSPGDRGLYEQYF. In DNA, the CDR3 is TGCGCCAGCAGCCCAGGGGACAGGGGGTTGTACGAGCAGTACTTC. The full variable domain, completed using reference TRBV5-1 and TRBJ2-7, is KAGVTQTPRYLIKTRGQQVTLSCSPISGHRSVSWYQQTPGQGLQFLFEYFSETQRNKGNFPGRFSGRQFSNSRSEMNVSTLELGDSALYLCASSPGDRGLYEQYFGPGTRLTVT.